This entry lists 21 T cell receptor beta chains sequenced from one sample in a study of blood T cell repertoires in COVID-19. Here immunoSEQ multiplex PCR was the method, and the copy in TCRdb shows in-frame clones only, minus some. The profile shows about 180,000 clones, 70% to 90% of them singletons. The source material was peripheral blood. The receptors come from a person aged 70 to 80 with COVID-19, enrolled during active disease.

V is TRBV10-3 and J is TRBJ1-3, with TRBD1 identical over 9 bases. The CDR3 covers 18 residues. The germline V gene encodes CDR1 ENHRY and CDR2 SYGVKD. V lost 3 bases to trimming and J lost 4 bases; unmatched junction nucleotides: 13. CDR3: CAISDLDRGVLAGNTIYF. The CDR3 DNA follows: TGTGCCATCAGTGATTTGGACAGGGGCGTTCTGGCGGGAAACACCATATATTTT.

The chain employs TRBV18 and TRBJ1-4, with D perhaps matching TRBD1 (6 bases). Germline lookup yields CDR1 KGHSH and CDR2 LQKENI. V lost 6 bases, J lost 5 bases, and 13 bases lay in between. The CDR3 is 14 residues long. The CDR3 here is CASSHTDRNEKLFF. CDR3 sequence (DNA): TGTGCCAGCTCGCACACCGACAGGAATGAAAAACTGTTTTTT.

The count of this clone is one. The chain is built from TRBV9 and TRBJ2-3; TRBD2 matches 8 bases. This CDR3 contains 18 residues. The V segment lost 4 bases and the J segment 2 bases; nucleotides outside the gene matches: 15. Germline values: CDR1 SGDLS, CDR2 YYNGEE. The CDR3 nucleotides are TGTGCCAGCAGCCCTCACCTAGCGGCGGGGGGACTCACAGATACGCAGTATTTT. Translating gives CASSPHLAAGGLTDTQYF.

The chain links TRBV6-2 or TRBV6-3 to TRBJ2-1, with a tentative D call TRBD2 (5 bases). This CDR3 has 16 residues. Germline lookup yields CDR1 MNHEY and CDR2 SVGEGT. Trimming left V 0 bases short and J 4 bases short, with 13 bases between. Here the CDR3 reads CASSYSVGALYNEQFF. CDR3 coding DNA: TGTGCCAGCAGTTACTCAGTGGGAGCCCTTTACAATGAGCAGTTCTTC.

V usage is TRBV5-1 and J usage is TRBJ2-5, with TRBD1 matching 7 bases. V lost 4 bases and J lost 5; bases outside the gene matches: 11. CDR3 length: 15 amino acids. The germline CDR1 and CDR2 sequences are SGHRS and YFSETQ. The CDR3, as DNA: TGCGCCAGCAGCCCGACAGGGTCTAGCTGGGAGACCCAGTACTTC. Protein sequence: CASSPTGSSWETQYF.

CDR3 sequence (DNA): TGTGCCAGTAGTATGGGGGGGAATTCACCCCTCCACTTT. Amino acids: CASSMGGNSPLHF. The chain couples TRBV19 to TRBJ1-6, with D maybe TRBD1 (5 bases). The CDR3 spans 13 residues. V dropped 3 bases and J dropped 7 bases, with 7 bases sitting between them. Germline assignment: CDR1 LNHDA and CDR2 SQIVND (reference sequence).

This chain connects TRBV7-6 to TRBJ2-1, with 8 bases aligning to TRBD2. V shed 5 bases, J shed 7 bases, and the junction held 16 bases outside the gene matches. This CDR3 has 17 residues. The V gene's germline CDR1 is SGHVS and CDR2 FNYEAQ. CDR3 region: CASSPLALAGIRNEQFF. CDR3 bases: TGTGCCAGCAGCCCCCTTGCCTTAGCGGGAATTAGGAATGAGCAGTTCTTC.

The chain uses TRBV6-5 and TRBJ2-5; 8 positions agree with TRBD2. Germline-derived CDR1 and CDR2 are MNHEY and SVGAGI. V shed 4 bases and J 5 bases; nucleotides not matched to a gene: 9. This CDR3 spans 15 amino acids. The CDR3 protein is CASSLDGGAKETQYF. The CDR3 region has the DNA TGTGCCAGCAGTTTGGACGGGGGGGCGAAGGAGACCCAGTACTTC.

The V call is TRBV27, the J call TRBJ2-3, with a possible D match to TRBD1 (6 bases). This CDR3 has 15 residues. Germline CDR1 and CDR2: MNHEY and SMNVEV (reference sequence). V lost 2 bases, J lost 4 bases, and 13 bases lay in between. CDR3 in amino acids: CASSLMGTSPDTQYF. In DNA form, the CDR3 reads TGTGCCAGCAGTTTAATGGGGACAAGCCCAGATACGCAGTATTTT.

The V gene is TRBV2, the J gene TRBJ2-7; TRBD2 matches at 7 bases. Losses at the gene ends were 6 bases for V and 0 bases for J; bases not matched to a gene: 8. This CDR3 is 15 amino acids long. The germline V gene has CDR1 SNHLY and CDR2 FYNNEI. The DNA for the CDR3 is TGTGCCAGCAGACCCACTAGCGCGCCCTCCTACGAGCAGTACTTC. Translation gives CASRPTSAPSYEQYF.

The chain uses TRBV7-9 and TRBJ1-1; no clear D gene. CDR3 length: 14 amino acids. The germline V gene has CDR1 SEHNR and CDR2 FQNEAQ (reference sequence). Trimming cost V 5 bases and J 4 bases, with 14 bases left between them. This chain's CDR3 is CASSERAGSTEAFF. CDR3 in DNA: TGTGCCAGCAGCGAGCGGGCGGGAAGCACTGAAGCTTTCTTT.

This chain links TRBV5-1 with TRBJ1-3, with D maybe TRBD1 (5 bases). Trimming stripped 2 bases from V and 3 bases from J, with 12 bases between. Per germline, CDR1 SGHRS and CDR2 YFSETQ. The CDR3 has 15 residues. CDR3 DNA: TGCGCCAGCAGCTTAGGGGAGGTTGGTGGAAACACCATATATTTT. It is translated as CASSLGEVGGNTIYF.

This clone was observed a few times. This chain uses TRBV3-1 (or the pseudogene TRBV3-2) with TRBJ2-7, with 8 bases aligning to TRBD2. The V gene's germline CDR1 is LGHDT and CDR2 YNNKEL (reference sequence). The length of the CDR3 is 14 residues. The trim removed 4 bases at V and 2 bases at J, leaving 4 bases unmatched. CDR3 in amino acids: CASSPQRGTYEQYF. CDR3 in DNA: TGTGCCAGCAGCCCCCAGCGGGGGACCTACGAGCAGTACTTC.

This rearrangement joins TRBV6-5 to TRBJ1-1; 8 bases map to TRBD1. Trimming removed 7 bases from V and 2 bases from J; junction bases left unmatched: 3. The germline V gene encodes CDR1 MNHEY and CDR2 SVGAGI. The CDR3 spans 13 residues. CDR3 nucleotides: TGTGCCAGCAAAGGGACAGGCAACACTGAAGCTTTCTTT. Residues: CASKGTGNTEAFF.

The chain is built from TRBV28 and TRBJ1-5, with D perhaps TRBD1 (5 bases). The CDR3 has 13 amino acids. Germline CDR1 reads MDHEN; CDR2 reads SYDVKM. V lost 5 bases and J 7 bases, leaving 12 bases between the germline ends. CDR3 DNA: TGTGCCAGCAGTCCCACAGGCCAGCAGCCCCAGCATTTT. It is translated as CASSPTGQQPQHF. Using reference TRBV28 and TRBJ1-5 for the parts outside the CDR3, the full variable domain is DVKVTQSSRYLVKRTGEKVFLECVQDMDHENMFWYRQDPGLGLRLIYFSYDVKMKEKGDIPEGYSVSREKKERFSLILESASTNQTSMYLCASSPTGQQPQHFGDGTRLSIL.

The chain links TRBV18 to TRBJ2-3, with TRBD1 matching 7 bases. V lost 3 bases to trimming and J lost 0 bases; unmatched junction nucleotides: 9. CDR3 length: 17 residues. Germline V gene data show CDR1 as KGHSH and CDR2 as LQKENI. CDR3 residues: CASSPKDRTPSTDTQYF. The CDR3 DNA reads TGTGCCAGCTCACCTAAGGACAGGACCCCTAGCACAGATACGCAGTATTTT.

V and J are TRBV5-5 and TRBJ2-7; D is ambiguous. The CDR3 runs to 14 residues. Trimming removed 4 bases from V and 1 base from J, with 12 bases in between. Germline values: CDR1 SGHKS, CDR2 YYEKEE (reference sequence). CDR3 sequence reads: CASSPAGSSYEQYF. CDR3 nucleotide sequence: TGTGCCAGCAGCCCCGCCGGGTCTTCCTACGAGCAGTACTTC.

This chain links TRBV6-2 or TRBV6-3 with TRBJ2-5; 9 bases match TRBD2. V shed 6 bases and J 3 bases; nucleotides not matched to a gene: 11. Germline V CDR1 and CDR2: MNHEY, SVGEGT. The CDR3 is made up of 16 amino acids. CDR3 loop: CASSRRGGGAEETQYF. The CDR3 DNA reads TGTGCCAGCAGCAGAAGAGGCGGGGGGGCAGAAGAGACCCAGTACTTC.

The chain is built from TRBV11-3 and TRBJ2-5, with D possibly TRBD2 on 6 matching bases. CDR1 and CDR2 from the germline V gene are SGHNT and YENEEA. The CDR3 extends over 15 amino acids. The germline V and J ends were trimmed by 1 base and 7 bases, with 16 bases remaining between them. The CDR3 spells CASSLVLGGAGTQYF. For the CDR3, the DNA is TGTGCCAGCAGCTTAGTATTGGGAGGCGCTGGGACCCAGTACTTC.

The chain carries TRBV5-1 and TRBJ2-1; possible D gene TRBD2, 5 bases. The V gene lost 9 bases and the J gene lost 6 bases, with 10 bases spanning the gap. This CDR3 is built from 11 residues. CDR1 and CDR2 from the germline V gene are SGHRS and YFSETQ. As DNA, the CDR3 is TGCGCCACCGCAGCGGCCAATGAGCAGTTCTTC. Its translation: CATAAANEQFF.

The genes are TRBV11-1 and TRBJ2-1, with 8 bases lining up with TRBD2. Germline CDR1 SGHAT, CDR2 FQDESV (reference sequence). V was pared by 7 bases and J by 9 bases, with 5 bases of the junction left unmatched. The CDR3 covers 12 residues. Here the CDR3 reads CASKIGGGEQFF. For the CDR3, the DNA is TGTGCCAGCAAGATCGGGGGGGGTGAGCAGTTCTTC.